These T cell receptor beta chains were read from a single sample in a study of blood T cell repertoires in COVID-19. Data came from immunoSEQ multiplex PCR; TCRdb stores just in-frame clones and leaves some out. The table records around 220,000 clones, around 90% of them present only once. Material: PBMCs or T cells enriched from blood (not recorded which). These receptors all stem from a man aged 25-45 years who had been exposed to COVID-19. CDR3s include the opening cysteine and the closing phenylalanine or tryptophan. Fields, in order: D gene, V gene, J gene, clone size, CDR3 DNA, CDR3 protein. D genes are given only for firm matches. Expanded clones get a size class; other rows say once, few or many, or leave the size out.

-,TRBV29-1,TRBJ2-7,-,TGCAGCGTTGCAGGGCCCGAGCAGTACTTC,CSVAGPEQYF
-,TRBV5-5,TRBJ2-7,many,TGTGCCAGCAGCATCACGGGTGACAGGAGTACCTACGAGCAGTACTTC,CASSITGDRSTYEQYF
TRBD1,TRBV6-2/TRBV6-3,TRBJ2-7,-,TGTGCCAGCAGTCGACAGGGCTACGAGCAGTACTTC,CASSRQGYEQYF
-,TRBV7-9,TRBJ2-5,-,TGTGCCAGCAGCTTCAAACAGGAATGGCTGAAAGAGACCCAGTACTTC,CASSFKQEWLKETQYF
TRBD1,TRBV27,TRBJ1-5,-,TGTGCCAGCAGTGCCGGGACAGGGGGTAATCAGCCCCAGCATTTT,CASSAGTGGNQPQHF
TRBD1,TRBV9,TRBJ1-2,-,TGTGCCAGCAGCGTACTTGGACAGGGGGCGGGTGGCTACACCTTC,CASSVLGQGAGGYTF
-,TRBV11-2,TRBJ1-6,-,TGTGCCAGCAGCTTAGATGGGAGGGGCTCCTATAATTCACCCCTCCACTTT,CASSLDGRGSYNSPLHF
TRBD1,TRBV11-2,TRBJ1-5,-,TGTGCCAGCAGCTTAGATTTAGAGGGGACAGGGGATGAGCCCCAGCATTTT,CASSLDLEGTGDEPQHF
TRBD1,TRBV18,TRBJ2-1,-,TGTGCCAGCTCGCCGCCTAGGGGACAGGGGGTAAGGAATGAGCAGTTCTTC,CASSPPRGQGVRNEQFF
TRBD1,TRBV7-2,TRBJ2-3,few,TGTGCCAGCAGCTTAGGACAGGGAAGCACAGATACGCAGTATTTT,CASSLGQGSTDTQYF
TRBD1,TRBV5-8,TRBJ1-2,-,TGTGCCAGCAGCTCAAACCGACAGGGCGCTTTCCGACCACGGGGCTACACCTTC,CASSSNRQGAFRPRGYTF
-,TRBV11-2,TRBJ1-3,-,TGTGCCAGCAGCATTGACAACTCTGGAAACACCATATATTTT,CASSIDNSGNTIYF
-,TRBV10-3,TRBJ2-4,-,TGTGCCATCAGTGAGACCAGTGGTAGGGGACTCAACATTCAGTACTTC,CAISETSGRGLNIQYF
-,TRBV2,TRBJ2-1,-,TGTGCCAGCAGTGAAGAGACTGAGGTATACAATGAGCAGTTCTTC,CASSEETEVYNEQFF
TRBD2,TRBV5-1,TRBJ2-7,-,TGCGCCAGCAGCGAACTCGCGGGGAGCGGGGGGTTCTACGAGCAGTACTTC,CASSELAGSGGFYEQYF
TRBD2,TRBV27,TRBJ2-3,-,TGTGCCAGCGCAACGGCCGGGACTAGCGACACAGATACGCAGTATTTT,CASATAGTSDTDTQYF
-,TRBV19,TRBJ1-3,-,TGTGCCAGTAGTATTAGTCCGAACACCATATATTTT,CASSISPNTIYF
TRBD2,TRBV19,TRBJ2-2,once,TGTGCCAGTAGCACAACAGCGGGGGGGGTCACCGGGGAGCTGTTTTTT,CASSTTAGGVTGELFF
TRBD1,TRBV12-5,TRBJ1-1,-,TGTGCTAGTGGTTTGGGGGCAGGGGGGCTGAACACTGAAGCTTTCTTT,CASGLGAGGLNTEAFF
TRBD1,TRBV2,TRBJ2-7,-,TGTGCCAGCAGGTGGGACAGGGAAGAGCAGTACTTC,CASRWDREEQYF
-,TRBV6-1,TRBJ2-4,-,TGTGCCAGCAGTGAAGTGGGAGGGGGTAATTCTTTAGCCAAAAACATTCAGTACTTC,CASSEVGGGNSLAKNIQYF
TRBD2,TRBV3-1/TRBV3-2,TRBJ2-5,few,TGTGCCAGCAGCCAAGGGACTAGCGGGGGGTTGTTGGAGACCCAGTACTTC,CASSQGTSGGLLETQYF
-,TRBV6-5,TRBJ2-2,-,TGTGCCAGCAGTTTCGACTTTTCCGGGGAGCTGTTTTTT,CASSFDFSGELFF
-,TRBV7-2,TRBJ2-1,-,TGTGCCAGCAGCTCCGCGGTGCCCTCCTACAATGAGCAGTTCTTC,CASSSAVPSYNEQFF